The rows below give T cell receptor beta chains drawn from one sample of a study of blood T cell repertoires in COVID-19. Produced via immunoSEQ multiplex PCR; TCRdb's table is partial and in-frame only. The repertoire has under 300,000 clones, around 88% of them found once; the top ten carry roughly an eighth. The material sequenced was peripheral blood. The receptors come from an older man with acute or convalescent COVID-19. Each CDR3 is given with its conserved first and last residue. D genes are given only for firm matches. Rows may omit the clone size; those that give it use once, few, many or a size class.

V gene	D gene	J gene	clone size	CDR3 DNA	CDR3 protein
TRBV10-1	NA	TRBJ1-1	NA	TGCGCCAGCAGTAGCACGAACACTGAAGCTTTCTTT	CASSSTNTEAFF
TRBV28	NA	TRBJ1-2	NA	TGTGCCAGCAGTGGAGCAGGGGCCGGCTATGGCTACACCTTC	CASSGAGAGYGYTF
TRBV2	TRBD1	TRBJ1-2	NA	TGTGCCAGCACCATATCCGGGACAGGGGTCTATGGCTACACCTTC	CASTISGTGVYGYTF
TRBV6-5	TRBD1	TRBJ1-1	NA	TGTGCCAGCAGCAGGGGACAGAGGCACACTGAAGCTTTCTTT	CASSRGQRHTEAFF
TRBV6-5	NA	TRBJ2-7	NA	TGTGCCAGCAGTTATATCGGGGAGCAGTACTTC	CASSYIGEQYF
TRBV27	TRBD1	TRBJ1-2	NA	TGTGCCAGCAGTTTTTTCTCGGACAGGGGGCACGGCTACACCTTC	CASSFFSDRGHGYTF
TRBV4-3	TRBD2	TRBJ2-1	NA	TGCGCCAGCAGCCCCACTAGCGGGCCGCGGGGGGAGCAGTTCTTC	CASSPTSGPRGEQFF
TRBV7-3	TRBD1	TRBJ2-2	NA	TGTGCCAGCAGCCGGGACAGGGGGATCGGCGGGGAGCTGTTTTTT	CASSRDRGIGGELFF
TRBV9	NA	TRBJ1-4	NA	TGTGCCAGCAGCGTAGCTCGGGGGAGTGGTGAAAAACTGTTTTTT	CASSVARGSGEKLFF
TRBV28	TRBD1	TRBJ2-7	NA	TGTGCCACCCTAATCCCCACAGGGGGCTACGAGCAGTACTTC	CATLIPTGGYEQYF
TRBV6-6	NA	TRBJ2-3	once	TGTGCCAGCAGTTTACCAGGGACTGATACGCAGTATTTT	CASSLPGTDTQYF
TRBV28	TRBD2	TRBJ2-7	NA	TGTGCCAGCAGCCTTGTGTTAGCGGGATACTACGAGCAGTACTTC	CASSLVLAGYYEQYF
TRBV28	NA	TRBJ2-7	NA	TGTGCCAGCACCCGCAGTGCCTACGAGCAGTACTTC	CASTRSAYEQYF
TRBV10-2	NA	TRBJ1-2	NA	TGCGCCAGCAGGGTGATAGCTCAAGATAACTATGGCTACACCTTC	CASRVIAQDNYGYTF
TRBV29-1	TRBD1	TRBJ1-5	NA	TGCAGCGTTTACACAGGGGATCAGCCCCAGCATTTT	CSVYTGDQPQHF
TRBV6-2/TRBV6-3	NA	TRBJ2-2	NA	TGTGCCAGCAGTTACCAAGGGGGGGCCGGGGAGCTGTTTTTT	CASSYQGGAGELFF
TRBV3-1/TRBV3-2	NA	TRBJ1-3	NA	TGTGCCAGCAGCCCCGGACTCCTCTCTGGAAACACCATATATTTT	CASSPGLLSGNTIYF
TRBV5-1	NA	TRBJ1-2	NA	TGCGCCAGCAGCTTGGACAGCTCGTACTATGGCTACACCTTC	CASSLDSSYYGYTF
TRBV21-1	NA	TRBJ2-1	NA	TGTGCCAGCAGCAAAATCGGGGGGCATGGAAGCGGGTACACCAATGAGCAGTTCTTC	CASSKIGGHGSGYTNEQFF
TRBV14	NA	TRBJ2-3	NA	TGTGCCAGCAGCCCCGTGGCCACAGATACGCAGTATTTT	CASSPVATDTQYF
TRBV7-6	NA	TRBJ1-1	NA	TGTGCCAGCAGCTTAGATGGGGGCGCAGGCACTGAAGCTTTCTTT	CASSLDGGAGTEAFF
TRBV6-5	NA	TRBJ1-1	NA	TGTGCCGCTGGGGGGAATCTCGTTACTGAAGCTTTCTTT	CAAGGNLVTEAFF
TRBV5-1	NA	TRBJ1-4	NA	TGCGCCAGCAGCTTGAACACAGGGACCCCTGAAAAACTGTTTTTT	CASSLNTGTPEKLFF
TRBV7-9	TRBD1	TRBJ1-1	NA	TGTGCCAGCAGCTTAGCGGACAGGGGGCGCGCAGATGTGAACACTGAAGCTTTCTTT	CASSLADRGRADVNTEAFF
TRBV28	NA	TRBJ1-2	NA	TGTGCCAGCAGTTCCACCCTAGACAACTATGGCTACACCTTC	CASSSTLDNYGYTF
TRBV7-6	NA	TRBJ1-4	NA	TGTGCCAGCAGCTTAGGAACACAGGGAAGGAATAGAGAAAAACTGTTTTTT	CASSLGTQGRNREKLFF
TRBV2	NA	TRBJ1-1	NA	TGTGCCAGCAGTGTACAGATGAACACTGAAGCTTTCTTT	CASSVQMNTEAFF
TRBV28	TRBD1	TRBJ1-2	NA	TGTGCCAGCAGTTTTCCCCCGGGACAGGGGGCTCGGGGCTACACCTTC	CASSFPPGQGARGYTF
TRBV5-6	NA	TRBJ1-1	NA	TGTGCCAGCAGCTTCCAGTCTCGGGCTGAAGCTTTCTTT	CASSFQSRAEAFF
TRBV6-5	NA	TRBJ2-1	NA	TGTGCCAGCACTGGAGAGGGTAGCTCCTACAATGAGCAGTTCTTC	CASTGEGSSYNEQFF
TRBV27	NA	TRBJ2-3	NA	TGTGCCAGCAGTGAAATAAACCGGGTGGATACGCAGTATTTT	CASSEINRVDTQYF
TRBV2	TRBD2	TRBJ2-7	NA	TGTGCCAGCAGTGATTTAGCGGGAGCTTCCGAGCAGTACTTC	CASSDLAGASEQYF
TRBV6-6	TRBD2	TRBJ2-3	NA	TGTGCCAGCAGTCGTGAGCGGGGATGGACAGATACGCAGTATTTT	CASSRERGWTDTQYF
TRBV11-2	NA	TRBJ1-1	NA	TGTGCCAGCAGCCAGGACAGGAACACTGAAGCTTTCTTT	CASSQDRNTEAFF
TRBV3-1/TRBV3-2	NA	TRBJ1-5	NA	TGTGCCAGCAGCCAAGGGCGGAGTCGTAATCAGCCCCAGCATTTT	CASSQGRSRNQPQHF
TRBV19	NA	TRBJ2-7	NA	TGTGCCAGTAGTATGGTCCCTGGGGCAGGGGCCTACGAGCAGTACTTC	CASSMVPGAGAYEQYF
TRBV5-6	TRBD2	TRBJ2-3	NA	TGTGCCAGCAGCCTCCGGGGGGGTCCCACAGATACGCAGTATTTT	CASSLRGGPTDTQYF
TRBV9	TRBD2	TRBJ2-5	NA	TGTGCCAGCAGCGCCGTATTGGGGGGGGTACAATCTGAGACCCAGTACTTC	CASSAVLGGVQSETQYF
TRBV7-9	NA	TRBJ1-1	NA	TGTGCCAGCAGCTCCGCAGGGAACACTGAAGCTTTCTTT	CASSSAGNTEAFF
TRBV27	NA	TRBJ2-6	NA	TGTGCCAGCAGTTACAGGGCAGGTGGGGCCAACGTCCTGACTTTC	CASSYRAGGANVLTF
TRBV6-5	NA	TRBJ1-1	once	TGTGCCAGCAGTTACTCGATCAGGGGGAACACTGAAGCTTTCTTT	CASSYSIRGNTEAFF
TRBV15	NA	TRBJ2-5	NA	TGTGCCACCAGCAGAGACCCTACCTCGGTCGAGACCCAGTACTTC	CATSRDPTSVETQYF
TRBV6-2/TRBV6-3	NA	TRBJ1-2	NA	TGTGCCAGCAGTACAGGTTTAAGCTATGGCTACACCTTC	CASSTGLSYGYTF
TRBV7-2	NA	TRBJ1-1	NA	TGTGCCAGCAGCTTAGCTGAGGCTTCAACCACTGAAGCTTTCTTT	CASSLAEASTTEAFF
TRBV5-6	NA	TRBJ2-6	NA	TGTGCCAGCAGCTTCACAAGGGGGGACTACTCTGGGGCCAACGTCCTGACTTTC	CASSFTRGDYSGANVLTF
TRBV7-8	NA	TRBJ2-5	NA	TGTGCCAGCAGCTTGAAACGGACAGAAGAGACCCAGTACTTC	CASSLKRTEETQYF
TRBV3-1/TRBV3-2	TRBD1	TRBJ1-5	NA	TGTGCCAGCAGCCGGGACAGTACGAATCAGCCCCAGCATTTT	CASSRDSTNQPQHF
TRBV6-5	TRBD1	TRBJ1-5	once	TGTGCCAGCAGCCCGGGACAGGGTACTGAGCCCCAGCATTTT	CASSPGQGTEPQHF
TRBV7-8	NA	TRBJ1-6	once	TGTGCCAGCAGCTTGGCCGCAGCTCGGGATAATTCACCCCTCCACTTT	CASSLAAARDNSPLHF
TRBV6-5	NA	TRBJ1-4	NA	TGTGCCAGCAGGAGACAGGTGGATGAAAAACTGTTTTTT	CASRRQVDEKLFF
TRBV25-1	TRBD1	TRBJ1-6	few	TGTGCCAGCACCCAGGGACAGGAACATTCACCCCTCCACTTT	CASTQGQEHSPLHF
TRBV5-6	TRBD1	TRBJ1-4	NA	TGTGCCAGCAGCTTTTATGGGACAGCAACTAATGAAAAACTGTTTTTT	CASSFYGTATNEKLFF
TRBV24-1	NA	TRBJ1-1	once	TGTGCCACCAGTCGGGGCAGGGGCTTCAACACTGAAGCTTTCTTT	CATSRGRGFNTEAFF
TRBV12-3/TRBV12-4	NA	TRBJ1-2	NA	TGTGCCAGCAGCGTACAGGGAAACTATGGCTACACCTTC	CASSVQGNYGYTF
TRBV7-2	NA	TRBJ1-3	NA	TGTGCCAGCAGCTTGGGCAGTGGAAACACCATATATTTT	CASSLGSGNTIYF
TRBV11-2	TRBD2	TRBJ2-7	once	TGTGCCAGCAGCTTAGTAGCTAGCGGACTTCTCCGAGGAGAGCAGTACTTC	CASSLVASGLLRGEQYF
TRBV3-1/TRBV3-2	TRBD1	TRBJ1-2	NA	TGTGCCAGCAGCCAAGACAGGGGGCAATATGGCTACACCTTC	CASSQDRGQYGYTF
TRBV7-6	NA	TRBJ1-2	NA	TGTGCCATAAAGGGAGGGAGGGGCTACACCTTC	CAIKGGRGYTF
TRBV7-9	NA	TRBJ2-3	NA	TGTGCCAGCAGCTTAGCCCCTCTAGGAGGCAACACAGATACGCAGTATTTT	CASSLAPLGGNTDTQYF
TRBV28	TRBD1	TRBJ2-2	NA	TGTGCCATGAGGCCGGGACAGGGTAAAGAATGGGACACCGGGGAGCTGTTTTTT	CAMRPGQGKEWDTGELFF